A single sample is the source of the 6 T cell receptor beta chains below, sequenced in a study of cytomegalovirus exposure and HLA in healthy donors. PCR amplification relied on 60 Vbeta primers (plus 13 Jbeta primers). Profiling relied on immunoSEQ multiplex PCR, and the TCRdb table lists in-frame clones only, not all of them. The table lists under 200,000 clones, roughly 85% of them singletons. The sample was PBMCs. Every receptor here comes from a man over 45 in good health and CMV-seropositive.

The CDR3 DNA reads as TGTGCCAGCAGCTTAGGGGGACACTTCGACGAGCAGTACTTC. It codes for CASSLGGHFDEQYF. This sequence joins TRBV11-2 and TRBJ2-7, with D possibly TRBD1 on 6 matching bases. The CDR3 runs to 14 residues. V dropped 1 base and J dropped 5 bases, with 12 bases sitting between them. Germline lookup yields CDR1 SGHAT and CDR2 FQNNGV.

The chain is built from TRBV6-1 and TRBJ2-5; 8 bases are shared with TRBD2. Per the germline V gene, CDR1 is MNHNS and CDR2 is SASEGT. The V gene end was trimmed by 1 base and the J gene end by 2 bases; junction bases not matched to a gene: 9. The CDR3 extends over 17 amino acids. As DNA, the CDR3 is TGTGCCAGCAGTGAAGGGAGGAGTAGCGGGGCACAAGAGACCCAGTACTTC. Translating gives CASSEGRSSGAQETQYF.

The gene calls are TRBV9 and TRBJ2-5; 8 bases map to TRBD2. Per germline, CDR1 SGDLS and CDR2 YYNGEE. After removal of 3 bases from V and 3 bases from J, the junction contained 13 bases not matched to a gene. The CDR3 consists of 17 residues. As DNA, the CDR3 is TGTGCCAGCAGCGCGGAGGACGCGGGGGGTAATGAAGAGACCCAGTACTTC. Encoded protein: CASSAEDAGGNEETQYF.

This chain links TRBV4-1 with TRBJ1-2, with 8 bases matching TRBD1. Germline lookup yields CDR1 MGHRA and CDR2 YSYEKL. The ends lost 0 bases at V and 0 bases at J; junction bases unmatched: 3. The CDR3 has 16 residues. CDR3 protein: CASSQESDRANYGYTF. CDR3 DNA: TGCGCCAGCAGCCAAGAATCGGACAGGGCTAACTATGGCTACACCTTC.

The gene calls are TRBV28 and TRBJ2-5, with D unclear. The length of the CDR3 is 11 residues. V was pared by 5 bases and J by 3 bases, with 4 bases between. Germline V gene data show CDR1 as MDHEN and CDR2 as SYDVKM. CDR3: CASSVKETQYF. The CDR3 DNA sequence: TGTGCCAGCAGTGTTAAAGAGACCCAGTACTTC.

J is TRBJ1-6 and V is TRBV5-6; 7 bases agree with TRBD1. The V gene end was trimmed by 4 bases and the J gene end by 6 bases; junction bases not matched to a gene: 7. In germline, CDR1 is SGHDT, CDR2 YYEEEE. CDR3 length equals 15 residues. CDR3 region: CASSRWDSPNSPLHF. The DNA of the CDR3 is TGTGCCAGCAGCCGTTGGGACAGCCCTAATTCACCCCTCCACTTT.